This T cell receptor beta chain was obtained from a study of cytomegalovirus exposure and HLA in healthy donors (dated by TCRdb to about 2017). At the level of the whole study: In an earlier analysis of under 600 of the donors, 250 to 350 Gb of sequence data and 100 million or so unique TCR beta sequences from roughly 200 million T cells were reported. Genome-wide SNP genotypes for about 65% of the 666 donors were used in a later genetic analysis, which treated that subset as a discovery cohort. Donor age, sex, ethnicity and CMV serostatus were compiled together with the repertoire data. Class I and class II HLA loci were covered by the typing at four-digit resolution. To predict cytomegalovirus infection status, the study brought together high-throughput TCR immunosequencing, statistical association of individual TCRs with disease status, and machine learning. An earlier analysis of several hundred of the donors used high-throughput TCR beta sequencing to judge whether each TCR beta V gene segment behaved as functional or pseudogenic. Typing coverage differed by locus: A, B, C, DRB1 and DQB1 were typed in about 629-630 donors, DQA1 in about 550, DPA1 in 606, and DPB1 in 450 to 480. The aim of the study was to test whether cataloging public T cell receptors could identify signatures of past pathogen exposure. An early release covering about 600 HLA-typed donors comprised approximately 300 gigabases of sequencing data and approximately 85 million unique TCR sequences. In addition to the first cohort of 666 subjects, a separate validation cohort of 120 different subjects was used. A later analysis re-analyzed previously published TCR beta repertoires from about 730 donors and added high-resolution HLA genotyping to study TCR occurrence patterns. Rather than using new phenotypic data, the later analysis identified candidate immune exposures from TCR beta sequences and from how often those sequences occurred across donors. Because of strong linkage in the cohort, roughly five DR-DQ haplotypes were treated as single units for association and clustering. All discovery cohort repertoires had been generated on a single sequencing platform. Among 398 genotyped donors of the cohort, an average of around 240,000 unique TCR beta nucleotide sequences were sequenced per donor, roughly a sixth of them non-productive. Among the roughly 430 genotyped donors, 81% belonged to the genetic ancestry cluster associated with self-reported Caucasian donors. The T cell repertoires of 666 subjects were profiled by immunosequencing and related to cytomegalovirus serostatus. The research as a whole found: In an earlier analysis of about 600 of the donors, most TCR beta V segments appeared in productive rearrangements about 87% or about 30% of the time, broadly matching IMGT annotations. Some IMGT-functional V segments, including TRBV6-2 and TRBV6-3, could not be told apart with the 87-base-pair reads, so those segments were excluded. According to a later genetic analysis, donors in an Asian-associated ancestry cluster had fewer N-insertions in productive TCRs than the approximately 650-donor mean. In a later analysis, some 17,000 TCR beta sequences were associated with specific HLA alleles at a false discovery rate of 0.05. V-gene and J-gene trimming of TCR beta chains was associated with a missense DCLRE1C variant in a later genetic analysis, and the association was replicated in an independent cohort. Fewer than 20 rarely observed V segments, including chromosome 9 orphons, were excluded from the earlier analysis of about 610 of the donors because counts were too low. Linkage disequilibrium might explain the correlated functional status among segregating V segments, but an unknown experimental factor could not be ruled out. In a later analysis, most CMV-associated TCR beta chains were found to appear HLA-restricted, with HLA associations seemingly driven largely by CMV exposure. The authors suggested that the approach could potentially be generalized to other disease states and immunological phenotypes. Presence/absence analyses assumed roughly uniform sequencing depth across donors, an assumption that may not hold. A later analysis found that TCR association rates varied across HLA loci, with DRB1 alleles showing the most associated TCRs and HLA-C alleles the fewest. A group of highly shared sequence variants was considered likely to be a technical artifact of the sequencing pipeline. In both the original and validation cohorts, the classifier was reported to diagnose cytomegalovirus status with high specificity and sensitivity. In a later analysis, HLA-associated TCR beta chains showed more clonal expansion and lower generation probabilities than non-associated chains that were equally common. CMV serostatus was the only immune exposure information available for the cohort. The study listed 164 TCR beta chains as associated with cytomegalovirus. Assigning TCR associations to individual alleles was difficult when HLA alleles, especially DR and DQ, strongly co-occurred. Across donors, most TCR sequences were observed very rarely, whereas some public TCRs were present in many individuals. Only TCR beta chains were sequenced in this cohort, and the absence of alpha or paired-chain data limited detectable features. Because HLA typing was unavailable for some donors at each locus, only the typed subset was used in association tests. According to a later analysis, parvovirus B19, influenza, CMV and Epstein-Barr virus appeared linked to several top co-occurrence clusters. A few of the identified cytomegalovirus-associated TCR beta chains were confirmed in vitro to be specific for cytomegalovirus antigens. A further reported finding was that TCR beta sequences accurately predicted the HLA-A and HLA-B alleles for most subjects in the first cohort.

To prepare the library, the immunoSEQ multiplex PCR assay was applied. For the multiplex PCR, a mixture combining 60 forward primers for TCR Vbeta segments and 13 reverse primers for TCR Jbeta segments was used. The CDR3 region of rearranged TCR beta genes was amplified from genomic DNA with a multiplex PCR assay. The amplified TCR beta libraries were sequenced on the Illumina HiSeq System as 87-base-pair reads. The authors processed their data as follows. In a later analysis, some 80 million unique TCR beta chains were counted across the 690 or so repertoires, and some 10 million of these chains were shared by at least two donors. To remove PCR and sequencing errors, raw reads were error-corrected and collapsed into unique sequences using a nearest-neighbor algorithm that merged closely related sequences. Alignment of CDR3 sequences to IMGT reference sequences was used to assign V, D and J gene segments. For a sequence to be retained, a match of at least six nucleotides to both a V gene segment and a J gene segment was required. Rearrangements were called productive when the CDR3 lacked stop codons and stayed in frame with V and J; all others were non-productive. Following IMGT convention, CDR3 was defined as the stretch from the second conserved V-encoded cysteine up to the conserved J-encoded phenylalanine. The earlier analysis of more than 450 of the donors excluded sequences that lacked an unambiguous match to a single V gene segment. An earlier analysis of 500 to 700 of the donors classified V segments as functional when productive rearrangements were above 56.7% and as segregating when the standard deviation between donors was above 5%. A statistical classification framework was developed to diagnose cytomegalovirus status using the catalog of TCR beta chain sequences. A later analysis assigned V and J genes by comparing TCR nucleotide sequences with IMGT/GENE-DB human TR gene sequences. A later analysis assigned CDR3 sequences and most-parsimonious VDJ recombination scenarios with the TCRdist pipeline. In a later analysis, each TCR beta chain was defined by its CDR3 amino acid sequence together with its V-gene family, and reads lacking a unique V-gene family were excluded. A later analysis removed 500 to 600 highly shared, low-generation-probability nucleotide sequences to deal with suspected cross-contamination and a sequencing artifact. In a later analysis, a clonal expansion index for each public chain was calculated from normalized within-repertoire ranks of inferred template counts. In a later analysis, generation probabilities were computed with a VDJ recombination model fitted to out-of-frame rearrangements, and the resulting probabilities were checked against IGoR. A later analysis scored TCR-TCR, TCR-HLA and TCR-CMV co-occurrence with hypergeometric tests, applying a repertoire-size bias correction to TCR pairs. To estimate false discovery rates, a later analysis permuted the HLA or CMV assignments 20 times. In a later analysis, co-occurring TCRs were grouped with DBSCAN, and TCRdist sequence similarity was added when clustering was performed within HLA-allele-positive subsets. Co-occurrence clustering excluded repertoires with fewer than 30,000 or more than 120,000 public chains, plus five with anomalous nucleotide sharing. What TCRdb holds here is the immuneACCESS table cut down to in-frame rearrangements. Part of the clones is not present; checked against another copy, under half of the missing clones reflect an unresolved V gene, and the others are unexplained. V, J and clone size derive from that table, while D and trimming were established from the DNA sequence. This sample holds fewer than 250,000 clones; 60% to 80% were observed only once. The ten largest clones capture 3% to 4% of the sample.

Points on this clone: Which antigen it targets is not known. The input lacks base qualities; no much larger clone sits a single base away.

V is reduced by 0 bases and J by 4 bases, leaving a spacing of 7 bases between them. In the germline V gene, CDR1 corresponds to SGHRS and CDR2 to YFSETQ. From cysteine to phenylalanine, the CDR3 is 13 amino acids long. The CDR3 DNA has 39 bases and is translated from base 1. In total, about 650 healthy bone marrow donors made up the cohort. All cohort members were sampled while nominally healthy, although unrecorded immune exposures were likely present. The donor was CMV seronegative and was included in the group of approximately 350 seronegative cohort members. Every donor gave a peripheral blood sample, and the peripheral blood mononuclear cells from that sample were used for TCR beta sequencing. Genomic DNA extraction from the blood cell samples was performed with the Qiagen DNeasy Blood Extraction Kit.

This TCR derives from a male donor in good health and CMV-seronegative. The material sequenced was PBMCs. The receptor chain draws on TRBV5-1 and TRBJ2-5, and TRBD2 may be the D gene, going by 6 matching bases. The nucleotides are TGCGCCAGCAGCTTGGTGGGAGGAGAGACCCAGTACTTC. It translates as CASSLVGGETQYF.